These 8 T cell receptor beta chains originate from one sample sequenced in a study of somatic mutations in cytotoxic T cells in rheumatoid arthritis. Clones were read by immunoSEQ multiplex PCR, and TCRdb kept only the in-frame ones, dropping some. The sample has more than 15,000 clones, 85% seen once. The sequenced sample was CD8+ T cells sorted from blood. The source is a woman aged 40 to 55 with rheumatoid arthritis.

A few counts support this clone. The V gene is TRBV9, the J gene TRBJ1-1; D not resolved. V lost 0 bases, J lost 3 bases, and 3 bases lay in between. Germline-derived CDR1 and CDR2 are SGDLS and YYNGEE. The CDR3 length is 12 residues. The CDR3 loop reads CASSVGHTEAFF. CDR3 DNA: TGTGCCAGCAGCGTAGGGCACACTGAAGCTTTCTTT. The complete variable domain, with remaining parts taken from reference TRBV9 and TRBJ1-1, reads DSGVTQTPKHLITATGQRVTLRCSPRSGDLSVYWYQQSLDQGLQFLIQYYNGEERAKGNILERFSAQQFPDLHSELNLSSLELGDSALYFCASSVGHTEAFFGQGTRLTVV.

This rearrangement joins TRBV19 to TRBJ2-7; 8 nucleotides line up with TRBD2. With V trimmed by 3 bases and J by 5 bases, 3 bases remained unmatched. Germline assignment: CDR1 LNHDA and CDR2 SQIVND (reference sequence). This CDR3 spans 13 amino acids. CDR3 nucleotide sequence: TGTGCCAGTAGTATCGTCGGGGGGGACGAGCAGTACTTC. Translating it yields CASSIVGGDEQYF.

The gene calls are TRBV7-9 and TRBJ1-5; tentative D call: TRBD1 (6 bases). CDR3 size: 14 residues. V lost 1 base, J lost 7 bases, and 11 bases lay in between. Germline assignment: CDR1 SEHNR and CDR2 FQNEAQ (reference sequence). CDR3 sequence: CASSLVGGGQPQHF. CDR3 DNA sequence: TGTGCCAGCAGCTTAGTTGGGGGCGGCCAGCCCCAGCATTTT.

This clone has a single count. The chain carries TRBV30 and TRBJ2-2; weak D call: TRBD2 (7 bases). Trimming left V 2 bases short and J 6 bases short, with 13 bases between. The CDR3 loop spans 14 amino acids. Per germline, CDR1 GTSNPN and CDR2 SVGIG (reference sequence). The CDR3 region is CAWSPKGGPGELFF. CDR3 in DNA: TGTGCCTGGAGTCCGAAGGGGGGGCCCGGGGAGCTGTTTTTT.

The chain carries TRBV13 and TRBJ2-7; 10 positions match TRBD1. This CDR3 contains 15 residues. In germline, CDR1 is PRHDT, CDR2 FYEKMQ (reference sequence). V gave up 4 bases and J gave up 5 bases; unmatched junction bases: 8. The CDR3 reads CASSSTGTGVHEQYF. CDR3 sequence (DNA): TGTGCCAGCAGCTCAACCGGGACAGGGGTCCACGAGCAGTACTTC.

V gene TRBV5-1 combines with J gene TRBJ2-3; no clear D gene. Germline loops: CDR1 SGHRS, CDR2 YFSETQ. This CDR3 region has 14 residues. V lost 3 bases and J lost 3, with 11 bases in between. The CDR3 DNA follows: TGCGCCAGCAGCTGGAGTGCGATTACAGATACGCAGTATTTT. This sequence encodes CASSWSAITDTQYF.

The CDR3 is CVRSEEKVGEKLFF. The CDR3 DNA follows: TGTGTCAGAAGCGAGGAGAAGGTAGGAGAAAAACTGTTTTTT. The genes are TRBV7-5 and TRBJ1-4. TRBV7-5 counts as a pseudogene. This CDR3 comprises 14 residues.

The chain uses TRBV13 and TRBJ2-3; a possible D gene is TRBD1 (6 bases). CDR1 and CDR2 from the germline V gene are PRHDT and FYEKMQ (reference sequence). The CDR3 is made up of 14 amino acids. Deletions cut 3 bases from V and 4 bases from J, with 11 bases between. The chain's CDR3 is CASSFTGTSDTQYF. CDR3 DNA sequence: TGTGCCAGCAGCTTTACAGGGACCTCAGATACGCAGTATTTT.